The present entry profiles one TCR beta chain with its context. Antigen specificity is unknown. This sample is part of a study of OX40 agonist ivuxolimab in advanced cancers. Background on the study: Patients were treated with intravenous ivuxolimab, dosed at 0.01 to 10 mg/kg and infused every 2 weeks. Enrolled patients in dose escalation had cancers that were hepatocellular carcinoma, melanoma, renal cell or head and neck cancer. Whole-study results and caveats: Fewer expanded clones were found on average in CD4+ than in CD8+ T cells. Clonal expansion by week 6 occurred in CD4+ and CD8+ blood T cells (at 0.1 to 3.0 mg/kg).

Profiled with immunoSEQ multiplex PCR; TCRdb holds only in-frame clones, not every one. The sample holds 71,000 or so clones, roughly nine tenths seen once. CDR1 and CDR2 (germline): LGHNA, YSLEER. The CDR3 contains 18 residues. With V trimmed by 0 bases and J by 5 bases, 13 bases remained unmatched. This TCR was sampled from an adult with an advanced solid tumor such as melanoma, head and neck, liver or kidney cancer. Here the sequenced sample was CD4+ or CD8+ T cells sorted from blood, taken in a trial of the OX40 agonist ivuxolimab. V gene TRBV4-3 combines with J gene TRBJ2-3; 8 nucleotides match TRBD2. CDR3 protein: CASSQDQGAGVWGDTQYF. DNA of the CDR3: TGCGCCAGCAGCCAAGATCAGGGAGCGGGAGTCTGGGGAGATACGCAGTATTTT.